The 24 T cell receptor beta chains below come from one sample, sequenced in a study of T-cell memory formation after mild COVID-19. TCRdb processed the 5' RACE reads anew with MiXCR; each CDR3 protein has one entry. The sample has around 340,000 distinct CDR3 sequences; over 10% are singletons. Sequencing input: PBMCs or a T cell subset sorted from them (not recorded which). These receptors were taken from a man aged 18-30 years who had mild COVID-19 (a few samples of this study predate the infection). Cell type and time point are not known.

The CDR3 region has the DNA TGCAGTGCTAGAGATCGAGGGGCATGGGACACTGAAGCTTTCTTT. Protein product: CSARDRGAWDTEAFF. This chain joins TRBV20-1 and TRBJ1-1; a possible D gene is TRBD1 (5 bases). Trimming pared 0 bases from V and 3 bases from J, leaving 14 bases between. This CDR3 comprises 15 residues. Germline V gene lookup returns CDR1 DFQATT and CDR2 SNEGSKA (reference sequence).

This clonotype turned up a few times. The rearrangement uses TRBV7-9 and TRBJ1-5, with a possible D match to TRBD1 (5 bases). V was clipped by 3 bases and J by 2 bases, with 14 bases between them. The germline V gene has CDR1 SEHNR and CDR2 FQNEAQ (reference sequence). This CDR3 is built from 16 residues. CDR3 sequence reads: CASSFGGVGGNQPQHF. CDR3 DNA: TGTGCCAGCAGCTTTGGGGGAGTGGGGGGCAATCAGCCCCAGCATTTT. Looking up the rest from reference TRBV7-9 and TRBJ1-5 gives the full variable domain: DTGVSQNPRHKITKRGQNVTFRCDPISEHNRLYWYRQTLGQGPEFLTYFQNEAQLEKSRLLSDRFSAERPKGSFSTLEIQRTEQGDSAMYLCASSFGGVGGNQPQHFGDGTRLSIL.

This rearrangement joins TRBV7-2 to TRBJ2-7; tentatively, D is TRBD1 or TRBD2 (5 bases each). The V end was cut by 7 bases, the J end by 6 bases, with 19 bases between. From germline, CDR1 is SGHTA and CDR2 FQGNSA. The length of the CDR3 is 14 residues. CDR3 in DNA: TGTGCCAGCACCTCGACGGGGCATGGAGGCGAGCAGTACTTC. This translates into CASTSTGHGGEQYF.

This rearrangement joins TRBV30 to TRBJ1-2, with a tentative D call TRBD1 (5 bases). The ends were cut back, 4 bases at V and 7 bases at J, with 13 bases in the middle. The CDR3 is 12 amino acids. Germline lookup yields CDR1 GTSNPN and CDR2 SVGIG (reference sequence). The CDR3 coding sequence is TGTGCCTGGAACCCCCAGGGCATTGGCTACACCTTC. Protein product: CAWNPQGIGYTF.

The chain couples TRBV5-1 to TRBJ2-3, with D unclear. This CDR3 comprises 15 residues. CDR1 is SGHRS and CDR2 is YFSETQ in the germline V gene. V was clipped by 2 bases and J by 1 base, with 11 bases between them. The CDR3 sequence: CASSLSPLGTDTQYF. CDR3 in DNA: TGCGCCAGCAGCTTATCCCCCTTGGGCACAGATACGCAGTATTTT.

The sample holds a few counts of this clonotype. The chain is built from TRBV2 and TRBJ2-2; D remains unclear. Trimming shortened V by 5 bases and J by 1 base, and 8 bases separated the two germline ends. CDR3 length equals 14 residues. Germline values: CDR1 SNHLY, CDR2 FYNNEI. The CDR3 nucleotides are TGTGCCAGCAGTATGGACGGGAACACCGGGGAGCTGTTTTTT. Translation gives CASSMDGNTGELFF.

In this sample, this clonotype turned up a few times. The chain is built from TRBV7-9 and TRBJ1-4; TRBD1 is a possible D gene (5 bases). CDR1 is SEHNR, CDR2 FQNEAQ, per germline (reference sequence). The V end lost 6 bases, the J end lost 6 bases, and 11 bases lay between the germline ends. This CDR3 is built from 13 residues. CDR3 residues: CASRGREHEKLFF. CDR3 sequence (DNA): TGTGCCAGCAGAGGCAGGGAACATGAAAAACTGTTTTTT. Looking up the rest from reference TRBV7-9 and TRBJ1-4 gives the full variable domain: DTGVSQNPRHKITKRGQNVTFRCDPISEHNRLYWYRQTLGQGPEFLTYFQNEAQLEKSRLLSDRFSAERPKGSFSTLEIQRTEQGDSAMYLCASRGREHEKLFFGSGTQLSVL.

This rearrangement joins TRBV18 to TRBJ1-1; D is unresolved. V dropped 3 bases and J dropped 3 bases, with 8 bases sitting between them. The CDR3 is 13 amino acids. In germline, CDR1 is KGHSH, CDR2 LQKENI. The CDR3, as DNA: TGTGCCAGCTCACCCCCGGGTTACACTGAAGCTTTCTTT. Amino acids: CASSPPGYTEAFF.

The chain joins TRBV6-2 or TRBV6-3 to TRBJ1-2, with D maybe TRBD1 (6 bases). V was shortened by 6 bases and J by 8 bases, with 16 bases between the two germline ends. The CDR3 spans 13 residues. From germline, CDR1 is MNHEY and CDR2 SVGEGT. The CDR3 bases are TGTGCCAGCAGCTCCGGACAGCGCCGCGGCTACACCTTC. Translated: CASSSGQRRGYTF.

The chain has TRBV5-1 and TRBJ2-6, with TRBD1 matching 7 bases. Unmatched junction bases numbered 10, after V lost 4 bases and J lost 3 bases. The CDR3 is 17 residues long. CDR1 is SGHRS, CDR2 YFSETQ, per germline. CDR3 amino acids: CASSPDAGGLGANVLTF. The CDR3 DNA reads TGCGCCAGCAGCCCGGACGCAGGGGGTCTTGGGGCCAACGTCCTGACTTTC.

The V and J genes are TRBV3-1 and TRBJ2-7, with TRBD1 as a possible D gene (5 bases). Germline V CDR1 and CDR2: LGHDT, YNNKEL (reference sequence). Trimming pared 6 bases from V and 2 bases from J, leaving 14 bases between. The CDR3 sequence is 14 residues long. The CDR3 protein is CASRSTESAYEQYF. For the CDR3, the DNA is TGTGCCAGCAGATCGACAGAGAGCGCCTACGAGCAGTACTTC.

This clonotype was seen ten or more times. V gene TRBV5-5 combines with J gene TRBJ2-3, with 8 positions matching TRBD1. V gave up 9 bases and J gave up 6 bases; unmatched junction bases: 9. The CDR3 contains 13 residues. The germline V gene encodes CDR1 SGHKS and CDR2 YYEKEE (reference sequence). In DNA, the CDR3 is TGTGCCACCACCCTCCAGGGGGCGGATACGCAGTATTTT. This sequence encodes CATTLQGADTQYF.

This clonotype has a handful of counts. J is TRBJ2-2 and V is TRBV6-1, with 8 bases matching TRBD1. The germline gives CDR1 MNHNS, CDR2 SASEGT. This CDR3 region has 16 residues. V dropped 2 bases and J dropped 8; count of bases not matched to a gene: 10. In nucleotides, the CDR3 is TGTGCCAGCAGTGAACCTGAGACAGGGGTTAGGGGGGAGCTGTTTTTT. This sequence encodes CASSEPETGVRGELFF.

The chain is built from TRBV20-1 and TRBJ1-5, with TRBD1 identical over 10 bases. Losses at the gene ends were 4 bases for V and 6 bases for J; bases not matched to a gene: 3. Per the germline V gene, CDR1 is DFQATT and CDR2 is SNEGSKA (reference sequence). The CDR3 loop spans 13 amino acids. The CDR3 DNA sequence: TGCAGTGCTAAGACAGGGGGCCCTCAGCCCCAGCATTTT. Amino acid sequence: CSAKTGGPQPQHF.

V usage is TRBV6-5 and J usage is TRBJ1-3; tentative D call: TRBD1 (6 bases). Germline V gene sequence: CDR1 MNHEY, CDR2 SVGAGI. The length of the CDR3 is 15 residues. The germline V and J ends were trimmed by 3 bases and 8 bases, with 17 bases remaining between them. The DNA of the CDR3 is TGTGCCAGCAGTTATTCCGACCGGGGGGGCGACACCATATATTTT. Translating it yields CASSYSDRGGDTIYF.

CDR3 sequence reads: CARSRGYEQYV. CDR3 nucleotides: TGTGCCAGAAGCAGGGGGTACGAGCAGTACGTC. The chain links TRBV28 to TRBJ2-7, with 7 bases matching TRBD1. The CDR3 consists of 11 residues. Per the germline V gene, CDR1 is MDHEN and CDR2 is SYDVKM. Trimming cost V 9 bases and J 4 bases; bases outside gene matches: 3.

This chain's CDR3 is CASSFRQDTEAFF. The CDR3 bases are TGTGCCAGCAGCTTTAGACAAGACACTGAAGCTTTCTTT. The V gene is TRBV28, the J gene TRBJ1-1; D not resolved. Germline CDR1 MDHEN, CDR2 SYDVKM. V was trimmed by 6 bases and J by 3 bases, leaving 11 bases between them. The CDR3 is made up of 13 amino acids.

The chain recombines TRBV20-1 with TRBJ2-5, with D possibly called TRBD1 or TRBD2 (5 bases each). The CDR3 is 14 amino acids. The V end was cut by 5 bases, the J end by 5 bases, with 18 bases between. The germline gives CDR1 DFQATT, CDR2 SNEGSKA (reference sequence). The CDR3 sequence: CSAQTWDLGETQYF. The CDR3 coding sequence is TGCAGTGCTCAGACGTGGGACCTGGGCGAGACCCAGTACTTC.

The gene calls are TRBV6-5 and TRBJ1-6; D unresolved. The CDR3 length is 15 residues. Germline values: CDR1 MNHEY, CDR2 SVGAGI. Trimming took 2 bases from V and 6 from J, leaving 11 bases between them. This chain's CDR3 is CASSYTVLSNSPLHF. The CDR3 DNA sequence: TGTGCCAGCAGTTACACAGTTCTGTCTAATTCACCCCTCCACTTT.

The chain is built from TRBV4-1 and TRBJ2-4; no clear D. CDR1 is MGHRA and CDR2 is YSYEKL in the germline V gene. Trimming removed 3 bases at V and 7 bases at J, with 13 bases between. The CDR3 loop spans 14 amino acids. CDR3 sequence: CASSHVGKRNIQYF. The CDR3 coding sequence is TGCGCCAGCAGCCATGTCGGTAAACGGAACATTCAGTACTTC.

The V and J genes are TRBV25-1 and TRBJ1-1, with no clear D. Trimming shortened V by 3 bases and J by 9 bases, and 11 bases separated the two germline ends. CDR1 is MGHDK, CDR2 SYGVNS, per germline. The length of the CDR3 is 12 residues. DNA of the CDR3: TGTGCCAGCAGTGATGGGCGTCCCCAAGCTTTCTTT. Translating it yields CASSDGRPQAFF.

There are many counts of this clonotype. The chain is built from TRBV29-1 and TRBJ2-7; 12 bases align to TRBD1. V gave up 7 bases and J gave up 4 bases; unmatched junction bases: 11. This CDR3 comprises 15 residues. CDR1 is SQVTM and CDR2 is ANQGSEA in the germline V gene. The CDR3 reads CSARYGGQGAYEQYF. CDR3 sequence (DNA): TGCAGCGCCCGGTATGGGGGACAGGGGGCATACGAGCAGTACTTC.

This clonotype has just a few counts. The rearrangement links TRBV7-4 to TRBJ1-6; perhaps TRBD1 as D (6 bases). Germline CDR1 reads SGHVT; CDR2 reads SQSDAQ. V was trimmed by 1 base and J by 14 bases, leaving 18 bases between them. The CDR3 covers 15 residues. CDR3 residues: CASSLGGTPDQALHF. CDR3 nucleotide sequence: TGTGCCAGCAGCTTAGGTGGGACACCCGATCAGGCCCTCCACTTT. The full variable domain, in which reference TRBV7-4 and TRBJ1-6 provide the parts outside the CDR3, is GAGVSQSPRYKVAKRGRDVALRCDSISGHVTLYWYRQTLGQGSEVLTYSQSDAQRDKSGRPSGRFSAERPERSVSTLKIQRTEQGDSAVYLCASSLGGTPDQALHFGNGTRLTVT.

This clonotype occurred many times. CDR3 DNA: TGTGCCAGCAGTCTCGACACGGGCAATCAGCCCCAGCATTTT. Protein: CASSLDTGNQPQHF. This chain connects TRBV9 to TRBJ1-5, with D hard to call. Germline V CDR1 and CDR2: SGDLS, YYNGEE. Trimming stripped 5 bases from V and 2 bases from J, with 11 bases between. The CDR3 extends over 14 amino acids.